A single sample gave rise to the 25 T cell receptor beta chains below, sequenced in a study of blood T cell repertoires in COVID-19. Assay used: immunoSEQ multiplex PCR; TCRdb lists only in-frame clones, some missing. This sample has around 100,000 clones, with 85% found just once. The source material was peripheral blood. The receptors were sampled from a human donor in a cohort sampled during active COVID-19.

The chain combines TRBV6-2 or TRBV6-3 with TRBJ2-7; D perhaps matches TRBD1 (5 bases). Germline CDR1 MNHEY, CDR2 SVGEGT. The CDR3 has 12 amino acids. The V and J ends lost 4 bases and 4 bases respectively, with 8 bases between them. The CDR3 bases are TGTGCCAGCAGTTTCCAGGGTTACGAGCAGTACTTC. Protein product: CASSFQGYEQYF.

V and J are TRBV9 and TRBJ1-6; weak D call: TRBD1 (5 bases). V dropped 3 bases and J dropped 7 bases, with 8 bases sitting between them. The CDR3 consists of 13 residues. Looked up from germline, CDR1 is SGDLS and CDR2 is YYNGEE. The CDR3 region is CASSEAGNSPLHF. As DNA, the CDR3 is TGTGCCAGCAGCGAGGCAGGGAATTCACCCCTCCACTTT.

This chain uses TRBV9 with TRBJ1-2; 8 bases align to TRBD1. The CDR3 totals 14 residues. The J segment lost 3 bases and the V segment lost 4 bases, leaving 5 bases of the junction unmatched. CDR1 and CDR2 (germline): SGDLS, YYNGEE. The CDR3: CASSPGTGDYGYTF. The DNA for the CDR3 is TGTGCCAGCAGCCCCGGGACAGGCGACTATGGCTACACCTTC.

The chain couples TRBV7-2 to TRBJ2-2; 8 nucleotides agree with TRBD1. The trim removed 7 bases at V and 0 bases at J, leaving 7 bases unmatched. CDR1 SGHTA and CDR2 FQGNSA come from the germline V gene. The CDR3 consists of 16 residues. CDR3 region: CASTQGVTANTGELFF. The CDR3 DNA reads as TGTGCCAGCACACAGGGGGTTACAGCGAACACCGGGGAGCTGTTTTTT.

The chain links TRBV15 to TRBJ2-3; no clear D. CDR1 and CDR2 (germline): LNHNV, YYDKDF (reference sequence). The length of the CDR3 is 11 residues. Trimming left V 7 bases short and J 2 bases short, with 4 bases between. In nucleotides, the CDR3 is TGTGCCACCACCTCCACAGATACGCAGTATTTT. Its translation: CATTSTDTQYF.

This clone was counted a single time. J is TRBJ2-3 and V is TRBV7-2; TRBD1 might be the D (6 bases). The CDR3 totals 14 residues. Germline CDR1 is SGHTA and CDR2 is FQGNSA. V was cut by 4 bases and J by 6 bases, with 14 bases left in between. The CDR3 sequence: CASSSTHRVDTQYF. CDR3 nucleotide sequence: TGTGCCAGCAGCTCGACGCACAGGGTTGATACGCAGTATTTT.

The chain couples TRBV7-6 to TRBJ2-1, with 10 bases aligning to TRBD2. CDR1 is SGHVS, CDR2 FNYEAQ, per germline. V shed 0 bases, J shed 7 bases, and the junction held 12 bases outside the gene matches. This CDR3 is built from 18 residues. The CDR3, as DNA: TGTGCCAGCAGCTTAGCGCGACGATCAGCGGGGGGGCCAAATGAGCAGTTCTTC. Translating it yields CASSLARRSAGGPNEQFF.

The chain links TRBV6-2 or TRBV6-3 to TRBJ1-5; 8 nucleotides agree with TRBD1. The CDR3 consists of 15 residues. Germline CDR1 MNHEY, CDR2 SVGEGT. Trimming at V came to 2 bases and at J to 5 bases, leaving 5 bases not matched to a gene. The CDR3 region is CASSYGRGPDQPQHF. Written as DNA, the CDR3 is TGTGCCAGCAGTTACGGCAGGGGGCCGGATCAGCCCCAGCATTTT.

The CDR3 DNA reads TGTGCCAGCAGCTCTGGACTAGCGGTCTCGGAGCAGTTCTTC. Its translation is CASSSGLAVSEQFF. The V and J genes are TRBV11-2 and TRBJ2-1, with 10 bases fitting TRBD2. V shed 4 bases and J 10 bases; nucleotides not matched to a gene: 7. The germline V gene encodes CDR1 SGHAT and CDR2 FQNNGV. This CDR3 is built from 14 residues.

The chain couples TRBV2 to TRBJ2-5; 7 bases are shared with TRBD2. CDR1 SNHLY and CDR2 FYNNEI come from the germline V gene. The V segment lost 10 bases and the J segment 7 bases; nucleotides outside the gene matches: 18. This CDR3 has 15 amino acids. The CDR3 DNA is TGTGCCACCTCCCTAGCGGCGGGTGGGATCGGGACCCAGTACTTC. Translating it yields CATSLAAGGIGTQYF.

The genes are TRBV13 and TRBJ2-4; 7 bases match TRBD1. Germline V gives CDR1 PRHDT, CDR2 FYEKMQ (reference sequence). The CDR3 covers 13 residues. The V gene end was trimmed by 3 bases and the J gene end by 16 bases; junction bases not matched to a gene: 12. CDR3 in DNA: TGTGCCAGCAGCTTGGGGGACAGAACTCTACTCTACTTC. This encodes CASSLGDRTLLYF. Full variable domain (remainder filled in from reference TRBV13 and TRBJ2-4): AAGVIQSPRHLIKEKRETATLKCYPIPRHDTVYWYQQGPGQDPQFLISFYEKMQSDKGSIPDRFSAQQFSDYHSELNMSSLELGDSALYFCASSLGDRTLLYFGAGTRLSVL.

V usage is TRBV19 and J usage is TRBJ1-1; TRBD1 matches 10 bases. CDR3 size: 16 residues. With 4 bases clipped from V and 0 bases from J, the junction kept 5 bases outside the gene matches. Per germline, CDR1 LNHDA and CDR2 SQIVND (reference sequence). Here the CDR3 reads CASSTRQGAMNTEAFF. The CDR3 nucleotides read TGTGCCAGTAGTACCCGACAGGGGGCGATGAACACTGAAGCTTTCTTT.

V is TRBV4-3 and J is TRBJ2-6; no clear D. Germline CDR1 is LGHNA and CDR2 is YSLEER. There are 15 residues in the CDR3. Trimming removed 0 bases at V and 5 bases at J, with 8 bases between. The CDR3 here is CASSQESQWANVLTF. The CDR3 bases are TGCGCCAGCAGCCAAGAAAGCCAATGGGCCAACGTCCTGACTTTC.

Only a few counts were recorded for this clone. The rearrangement links TRBV4-1 to TRBJ1-5, with 8 nucleotides matching TRBD1. CDR1 is MGHRA, CDR2 YSYEKL, per germline. V dropped 0 bases and J dropped 7; count of bases not matched to a gene: 5. The CDR3 sequence is 15 residues long. CDR3 residues: CASSQERQGWQPQHF. The CDR3 DNA reads as TGCGCCAGCAGCCAAGAGCGACAGGGGTGGCAGCCCCAGCATTTT.

The chain links TRBV27 to TRBJ1-2, with 11 nucleotides matching TRBD1. Unmatched junction bases numbered 6, after V lost 5 bases and J lost 7 bases. Germline loops: CDR1 MNHEY, CDR2 SMNVEV (reference sequence). The CDR3 totals 14 residues. DNA of the CDR3: TGTGCCAGCAGTCCAAGGACAGGGGGCTTTGGCTACACCTTC. Protein sequence: CASSPRTGGFGYTF.

This CDR3 reads CASSPNRGTGVDTQYF. In nucleotides, the CDR3 is TGTGCCAGCAGCCCAAACCGAGGTACAGGGGTAGATACGCAGTATTTT. V and J are TRBV7-3 and TRBJ2-3; TRBD1 aligns across 7 bases. The V gene's germline CDR1 is SGHTA and CDR2 FQGTGA. CDR3 length: 16 residues. V lost 5 bases to trimming and J lost 5 bases; unmatched junction nucleotides: 13.

CDR3 loop: CASSLGGGGDTEAFF. Here the CDR3 DNA reads TGTGCCAGCAGCTTAGGTGGGGGAGGGGACACTGAAGCTTTCTTT. The J gene is TRBJ1-1, the V gene TRBV7-2, with D possibly matching TRBD1 (5 bases). The germline V gene has CDR1 SGHTA and CDR2 FQGNSA. Trimming stripped 1 base from V and 3 bases from J, with 12 bases between. This CDR3 comprises 15 residues.

This clone appeared once. This chain uses TRBV30 with TRBJ1-5, with D unresolved. The CDR3 loop spans 14 amino acids. V shed 1 base and J shed 0 bases, with 7 bases lying between them. CDR1 is GTSNPN, CDR2 SVGIG, per germline (reference sequence). The CDR3 region is CAWSELNSNQPQHF. The CDR3 DNA is TGTGCCTGGAGTGAACTTAATAGCAATCAGCCCCAGCATTTT.

The chain recombines TRBV6-5 with TRBJ2-2; tentative D call: TRBD2 (5 bases). This CDR3 comprises 15 residues. Trimming shortened V by 0 bases and J by 4 bases, and 9 bases separated the two germline ends. From germline, CDR1 is MNHEY and CDR2 SVGAGI. The CDR3 DNA reads TGTGCCAGCAGTTACTCAGGGAGAGTCACCGGGGAGCTGTTTTTT. The encoded protein is CASSYSGRVTGELFF.

V gene TRBV2 combines with J gene TRBJ2-1; 8 bases are shared with TRBD1. Germline values: CDR1 SNHLY, CDR2 FYNNEI. J lost 6 bases, V lost 8 bases, and 6 bases had no gene match. This CDR3 spans 13 amino acids. The CDR3 is CASSRTGLNEQFF. The CDR3 DNA reads as TGTGCCAGCTCCAGGACAGGGCTCAATGAGCAGTTCTTC.

The chain employs TRBV27 and TRBJ2-3; the D gene is possibly TRBD2 (6 bases). The CDR3 totals 17 residues. V lost 2 bases, J lost 5 bases, and 20 bases lay in between. Germline V gene lookup returns CDR1 MNHEY and CDR2 SMNVEV (reference sequence). CDR3 in DNA: TGTGCCAGCAGTTTAAATGGTGCGGGGTCTCCTGGAGATACGCAGTATTTT. Encoded protein: CASSLNGAGSPGDTQYF.

The chain combines TRBV6-1 with TRBJ1-1, with 9 nucleotides matching TRBD1. CDR3 length equals 14 residues. Germline trimming cut 1 base from V and 9 bases from J; bases unmatched to any gene: 6. Germline V lookup: CDR1 MNHNS, CDR2 SASEGT. The CDR3 DNA follows: TGTGCCAGCAGTGAAGTAGCGGACAGGGGAAAAGCTTTCTTT. Translating it yields CASSEVADRGKAFF.

CDR3 DNA: TGTGCCAGCAGCCAACGGGGCGGAGGGTACGAGCAGTACTTC. Amino acid sequence: CASSQRGGGYEQYF. The chain couples TRBV14 to TRBJ2-7; perhaps TRBD2 as D (6 bases). Trimming took off 2 bases at V and 4 bases at J, with 12 bases between the two ends. This CDR3 comprises 14 residues. Germline V gene sequence: CDR1 SGHDN, CDR2 FVKESK.

The chain links TRBV4-3 to TRBJ2-3; 7 positions agree with TRBD2. The V gene end was trimmed by 4 bases and the J gene end by 1 base; junction bases not matched to a gene: 8. The CDR3 loop spans 16 amino acids. Germline-derived CDR1 and CDR2 are LGHNA and YSLEER. CDR3 protein: CASSLQTSGGTDTQYF. The CDR3 DNA reads TGCGCCAGCAGCCTGCAAACCAGCGGGGGCACAGATACGCAGTATTTT.

The CDR3 here is CASSYSGRLDYGYTF. The CDR3 nucleotides are TGTGCCAGCAGTTACTCGGGGCGTCTGGACTATGGCTACACCTTC. The chain is built from TRBV6-2 or TRBV6-3 and TRBJ1-2, with D perhaps TRBD1 (5 bases). Germline loops: CDR1 MNHEY, CDR2 SVGEGT. The CDR3 spans 15 residues. Trimming removed 0 bases from V and 3 bases from J, with 11 bases in between.